The sequence of this TCR beta chain was determined in a study of post-analysis software for immune sequencing data. Study summary: Recorded disease courses covered relapsing-remitting, secondary progressive and progressive-relapsing multiple sclerosis. Some patients had no subtype annotation. General study results and limits: TRBV5-6, TRBV5-1 and TRBV20-1 belonged to a set of a few TRBV segments that were more frequent in patients than controls.

TCR beta cDNA libraries included unique molecular identifiers. One entry per CDR3 protein results from TCRdb running MiXCR on the PCR reads. The table lists approximately 440,000 distinct CDR3 sequences, roughly 45% of them singletons. This clonotype has more than one count but fewer than ten. The antigen remains unidentified. V dropped 7 bases and J dropped 0 bases, with 16 bases sitting between them. The CDR3 spans 14 residues. Per germline, CDR1 SQVTM and CDR2 ANQGSEA. The TCR sequence derives from a girl aged 5 to 17 with multiple sclerosis. The specimen was blood. V is TRBV29-1 and J is TRBJ2-7, with a tentative D call TRBD2 (7 bases). CDR3 amino acids: CSAHGGAGSYEQYF. The CDR3 coding sequence is TGCAGCGCCCATGGGGGGGCGGGCTCCTACGAGCAGTACTTC.